This is a list of T cell receptor beta chains from one sample in a study of early T cells in non-severe SARS-CoV-2 infection. TCRdb fed the 5' RACE reads into MiXCR, producing one record per CDR3 protein. In the table there are about 55,000 distinct CDR3 sequences, approximately 7.6% of which are singletons. Material: whole blood. All receptors derive from an adult who was a healthcare worker with PCR-confirmed SARS-CoV-2 infection or an uninfected control (not recorded which). The CDR3 runs from the conserved cysteine through the conserved F or W. A D gene is named only where the DNA matches it firmly.

cdr3_aa d_call j_call v_call
CSAGEGNQPQHF NA TRBJ1-5 TRBV29-1
CASSEEQGVYNEQFF NA TRBJ2-1 TRBV2
CASSSGQKSSTDTQYF NA TRBJ2-3 TRBV5-4
CASSGDSGANVLTF NA TRBJ2-6 TRBV7-9
CASSFFRSGANVLTF NA TRBJ2-6 TRBV11-2
CSVGGRNYGYTF NA TRBJ1-2 TRBV29-1
CASSRSPANEKLFF NA TRBJ1-4 TRBV7-8
CAISESSTSGGYSYEQYF TRBD2 TRBJ2-7 TRBV10-3
CASSPAGQTYNEQFF NA TRBJ2-1 TRBV7-9
CASSQRDADTEAFF NA TRBJ1-1 TRBV18
CSVVGTRENIQYF NA TRBJ2-4 TRBV29-1
CASSRGHGYTF NA TRBJ1-2 TRBV5-1
CASSVLAGVSYNEQFF TRBD2 TRBJ2-1 TRBV2
CASSFSSRTDTQYF NA TRBJ2-3 TRBV12-3/TRBV12-4
CASIRIYGTATEAFF NA TRBJ1-1 TRBV6-5